This entry lists 14 T cell receptor beta chains sequenced from one sample in a study of early stage breast cancer tumors. The repertoire was sequenced with immunoSEQ multiplex PCR; TCRdb's copy has only in-frame clones and lacks some. The sample holds approximately 31,000 clones, roughly 81% seen once. The source material was breast tumor tissue. Source of these receptors: a person between 30 and 45 years old with breast cancer.

This clone was recorded once. CDR3 sequence (DNA): TGCGCCAGCAGCCAGATTGACTTGTTCAGCTCCTACGAGCAGTACTTC. Translating gives CASSQIDLFSSYEQYF. This chain links TRBV4-1 with TRBJ2-7; D gene uncertain. The V gene lost 3 bases and the J gene lost 0 bases, with 15 bases spanning the gap. CDR1 is MGHRA and CDR2 is YSYEKL in the germline V gene. The CDR3 spans 16 residues.

The V gene is TRBV30, the J gene TRBJ1-1; 7 positions agree with TRBD1. CDR1 is GTSNPN, CDR2 SVGIG, per germline (reference sequence). V dropped 7 bases and J dropped 1; count of bases not matched to a gene: 6. The CDR3 is made up of 13 amino acids. The CDR3 coding sequence is TGTGCCTCCACCCGACAGGGGAACACTGAAGCTTTCTTT. The encoded protein is CASTRQGNTEAFF.

The V gene is TRBV9, the J gene TRBJ1-1; maybe TRBD1 (5 bases). The V end lost 0 bases, the J end lost 2 bases, and 14 bases lay between the germline ends. CDR3 length: 16 residues. Germline V gene sequence: CDR1 SGDLS, CDR2 YYNGEE. The CDR3 sequence is CASSVAEMGGNTEAFF. CDR3 DNA sequence: TGTGCCAGCAGCGTAGCTGAGATGGGGGGAAACACTGAAGCTTTCTTT. The complete variable domain, with remaining parts taken from reference TRBV9 and TRBJ1-1, reads DSGVTQTPKHLITATGQRVTLRCSPRSGDLSVYWYQQSLDQGLQFLIQYYNGEERAKGNILERFSAQQFPDLHSELNLSSLELGDSALYFCASSVAEMGGNTEAFFGQGTRLTVV.

This chain connects TRBV4-3 to TRBJ2-7, with TRBD1 as a possible D gene (5 bases). The CDR3 has 15 residues. V was trimmed by 1 base and J by 6 bases, leaving 16 bases between them. Germline V gives CDR1 LGHNA, CDR2 YSLEER. CDR3 in amino acids: CASSQGTSNDREQYF. In nucleotides, the CDR3 is TGCGCCAGCAGCCAAGGGACATCAAACGATCGCGAGCAGTACTTC.

This clone turned up a few times. The rearrangement uses TRBV30 and TRBJ2-7; 8 bases are shared with TRBD1. CDR1 and CDR2 (germline): GTSNPN, SVGIG (reference sequence). The CDR3 runs 12 residues. V gave up 5 bases and J gave up 2 bases; unmatched junction bases: 2. This CDR3 is CAWDRGPYEQYF. CDR3 nucleotides: TGTGCCTGGGACAGGGGACCCTACGAGCAGTACTTC.

The chain has TRBV27 and TRBJ1-5; the D is unclear. This CDR3 contains 13 residues. V was shortened by 0 bases and J by 5 bases, with 5 bases between the two germline ends. Germline CDR1 reads MNHEY; CDR2 reads SMNVEV (reference sequence). CDR3 sequence: CASSLSSYQPQHF. The CDR3 DNA reads TGTGCCAGCAGTTTATCTTCATATCAGCCCCAGCATTTT.

This clone was recorded only once. The V call is TRBV5-1, the J call TRBJ2-5; 8 bases agree with TRBD2. The germline V gene encodes CDR1 SGHRS and CDR2 YFSETQ. V dropped 0 bases and J dropped 4; count of bases not matched to a gene: 2. This CDR3 is built from 14 residues. This CDR3 reads CASSLALAGETQYF. Written as DNA, the CDR3 is TGCGCCAGCAGCTTGGCCCTAGCGGGAGAGACCCAGTACTTC.

V and J are TRBV19 and TRBJ2-7; 7 positions agree with TRBD2. This CDR3 region has 16 residues. Losses at the gene ends were 5 bases for V and 4 bases for J; bases not matched to a gene: 14. Germline V gene data show CDR1 as LNHDA and CDR2 as SQIVND (reference sequence). In DNA form, the CDR3 reads TGTGCCAGTAGTCCCCCAGCGGGGACCTTGGTGTACGAGCAGTACTTC. Amino acid sequence: CASSPPAGTLVYEQYF.

As concerns this clone: At the DNA level, this CDR3 is encoded by other sequences in the same sample as well. This sequence joins TRBV7-2 and TRBJ2-5; the match to TRBD2 covers 8 bases. J lost 4 bases, V lost 1 base, and 8 bases had no gene match. From germline, CDR1 is SGHTA and CDR2 FQGNSA. The CDR3 runs to 16 residues. The CDR3: CASSLGGTRLRETQYF. DNA for the CDR3: TGTGCCAGCAGCTTAGGAGGGACTAGGTTGCGAGAGACCCAGTACTTC.

V is TRBV19 and J is TRBJ1-4; TRBD1 matches 9 bases. J lost 7 bases, V lost 3 bases, and 3 bases had no gene match. CDR1 and CDR2 (germline): LNHDA, SQIVND (reference sequence). The CDR3 length is 14 residues. The CDR3 is CASSIGTGREKLFF. The CDR3 coding sequence is TGTGCCAGTAGTATTGGGACAGGGCGTGAAAAACTGTTTTTT.

The V and J genes are TRBV5-5 and TRBJ1-2; D unresolved. CDR1 SGHKS and CDR2 YYEKEE come from the germline V gene (reference sequence). CDR3 length: 11 amino acids. The ends were cut back, 2 bases at V and 8 bases at J, with 7 bases in the middle. CDR3 amino acids: CASSFNGGYTF. CDR3 DNA: TGTGCCAGCAGCTTCAACGGAGGCTACACCTTC. The full variable domain, rest sourced from reference TRBV5-5 and TRBJ1-2, is DAGVTQSPTHLIKTRGQQVTLRCSPISGHKSVSWYQQVLGQGPQFIFQYYEKEERGRGNFPDRFSARQFPNYSSELNVNALLLGDSALYLCASSFNGGYTFGSGTRLTVV.

The chain links TRBV6-6 to TRBJ2-7, with 9 bases aligning to TRBD2. Looked up from germline, CDR1 is MNHNY and CDR2 is SVGAGI (reference sequence). This CDR3 contains 16 residues. V shed 5 bases, J shed 2 bases, and the junction held 10 bases outside the gene matches. CDR3 nucleotides: TGTGCCAGCAGTCCTCATAGCGGGAGAGGGACCTACGAGCAGTACTTC. Its translation is CASSPHSGRGTYEQYF.

In its sample, this clone was seen a few times. V and J are TRBV7-9 and TRBJ2-3; possibly TRBD2 for D (5 bases). This CDR3 has 15 residues. Germline loops: CDR1 SEHNR, CDR2 FQNEAQ (reference sequence). V was cut by 3 bases and J by 1 base, with 11 bases left in between. The CDR3 region is CASSFSGSGTDTQYF. CDR3 coding DNA: TGTGCCAGCAGCTTCTCTGGTAGCGGCACAGATACGCAGTATTTT.

The CDR3 DNA sequence: TGTGCCAGCAGCCCCAGATGGGAGGGCCTCTCCTACAATGAGCAGTTCTTC. Residues: CASSPRWEGLSYNEQFF. The gene calls are TRBV9 and TRBJ2-1, with 7 bases matching TRBD2. The CDR3 length is 17 residues. J lost 0 bases, V lost 4 bases, and 10 bases had no gene match. Germline assignment: CDR1 SGDLS and CDR2 YYNGEE.